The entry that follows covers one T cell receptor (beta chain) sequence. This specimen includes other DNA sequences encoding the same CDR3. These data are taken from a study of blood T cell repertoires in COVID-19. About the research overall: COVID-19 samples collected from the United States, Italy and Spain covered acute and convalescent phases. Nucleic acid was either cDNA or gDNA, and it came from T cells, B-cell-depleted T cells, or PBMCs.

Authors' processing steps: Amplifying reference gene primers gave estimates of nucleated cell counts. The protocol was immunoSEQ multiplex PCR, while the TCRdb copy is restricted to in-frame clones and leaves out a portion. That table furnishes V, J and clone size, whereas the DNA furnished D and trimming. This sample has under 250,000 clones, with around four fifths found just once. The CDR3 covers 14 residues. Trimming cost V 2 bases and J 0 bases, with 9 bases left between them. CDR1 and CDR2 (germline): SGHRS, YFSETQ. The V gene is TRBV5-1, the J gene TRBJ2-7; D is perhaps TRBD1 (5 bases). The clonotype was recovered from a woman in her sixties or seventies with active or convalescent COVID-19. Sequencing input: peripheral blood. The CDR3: CASSFTGSSYEQYF. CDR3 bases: TGCGCCAGCAGCTTTACAGGAAGCTCCTACGAGCAGTACTTC.